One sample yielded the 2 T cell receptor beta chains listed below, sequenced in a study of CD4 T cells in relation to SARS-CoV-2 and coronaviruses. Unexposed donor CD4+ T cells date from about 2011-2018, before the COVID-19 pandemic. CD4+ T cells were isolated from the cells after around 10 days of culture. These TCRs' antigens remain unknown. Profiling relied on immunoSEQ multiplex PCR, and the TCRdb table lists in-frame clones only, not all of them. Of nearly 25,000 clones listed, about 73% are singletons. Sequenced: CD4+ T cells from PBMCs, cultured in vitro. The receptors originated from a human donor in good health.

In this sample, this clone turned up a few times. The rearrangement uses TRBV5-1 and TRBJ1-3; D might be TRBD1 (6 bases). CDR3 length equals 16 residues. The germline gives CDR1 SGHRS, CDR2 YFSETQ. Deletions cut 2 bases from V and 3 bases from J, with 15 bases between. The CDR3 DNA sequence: TGCGCCAGCAGCTTCTTCCCGGGGGCGGTTGGAAACACCATATATTTT. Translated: CASSFFPGAVGNTIYF.

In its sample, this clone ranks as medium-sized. The CDR3 DNA follows: TGTGCCAGCTCGACCCTAGCGGGAGGGCCAGATACGCAGTATTTT. Residues: CASSTLAGGPDTQYF. The V call is TRBV18, the J call TRBJ2-3, with 12 bases that match TRBD2. The CDR3 sequence is 15 residues long. Trimming removed 6 bases from V and 4 bases from J; junction bases left unmatched: 5. The V gene's germline CDR1 is KGHSH and CDR2 LQKENI.